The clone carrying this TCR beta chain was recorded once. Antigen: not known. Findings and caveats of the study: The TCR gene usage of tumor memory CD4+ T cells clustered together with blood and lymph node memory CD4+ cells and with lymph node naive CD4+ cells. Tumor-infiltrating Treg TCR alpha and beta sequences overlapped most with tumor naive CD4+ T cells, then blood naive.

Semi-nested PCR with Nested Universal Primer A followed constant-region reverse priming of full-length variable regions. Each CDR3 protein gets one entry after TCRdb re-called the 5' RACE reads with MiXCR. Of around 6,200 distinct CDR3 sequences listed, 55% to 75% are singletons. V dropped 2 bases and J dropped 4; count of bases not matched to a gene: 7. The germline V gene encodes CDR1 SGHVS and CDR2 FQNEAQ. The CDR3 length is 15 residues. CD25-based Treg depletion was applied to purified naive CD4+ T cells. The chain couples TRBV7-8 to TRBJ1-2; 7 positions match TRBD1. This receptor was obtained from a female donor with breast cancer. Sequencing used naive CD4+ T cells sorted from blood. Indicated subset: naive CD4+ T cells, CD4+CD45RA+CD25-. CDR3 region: CASSLMGQLTYGYTF. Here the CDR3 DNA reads TGTGCCAGCAGCTTAATGGGACAGCTTACCTATGGCTACACCTTC. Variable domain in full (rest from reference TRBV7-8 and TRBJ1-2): GAGVSQSPRYKVAKRGQDVALRCDPISGHVSLFWYQQALGQGPEFLTYFQNEAQLDKSGLPSDRFFAERPEGSVSTLKIQRTQQEDSAVYLCASSLMGQLTYGYTFGSGTRLTVV.